This is a list of T cell receptor beta chains from one sample in a study of T cells in Graves' hyperthyroidism and ophthalmopathy. TCRdb fed the multiplex PCR reads into MiXCR, producing one record per CDR3 protein. The sample includes hundreds of thousands of distinct CDR3 sequences, approximately 15% seen only once; the top ten take around 3.3%. Sequenced input: blood. These receptors were taken from a woman between 35 and 50 years old with Graves' ophthalmopathy. CDR3s include the opening cysteine and the closing phenylalanine or tryptophan. The order of the fields is D gene, V gene, J gene, clone size, CDR3 DNA, CDR3 protein. A D gene is named only where the DNA matches it firmly. Rows may omit the clone size; those that give it use once, few, many or a size class.

>NA|TRBV7-8|TRBJ2-7|few
TGTGCCAGCAGCTCGGGACCTCTGCTCTACGAGCAGTACTTC
CASSSGPLLYEQYF
>NA|TRBV6-1|TRBJ2-7|few
TGTGCCAGCGCTGGGGCGGGGCGGGTCGTGCAGTACTTC
CASAGAGRVVQYF
>TRBD2|TRBV5-4|TRBJ2-1|NA
TGCGCCAGCAGCCTTGAGACTAGCGGGGCTCGCAATGAGCAGTTCTTC
CASSLETSGARNEQFF
>NA|TRBV28|TRBJ1-5|many
TGTGCCAGCAGCCGCGGGGGGTTCAATCAGCCCCAGCATTTT
CASSRGGFNQPQHF
>NA|TRBV7-9|TRBJ2-1|NA
TGTGCCAGCAGTTTTTCCCGACCGGGACTGGGATACAATGAGCAGTTCTTC
CASSFSRPGLGYNEQFF
>TRBD1|TRBV2|TRBJ2-7|many
TGTGCCAGCAGTGAAGCGACAGGGAAGGACTACGAGCAGTACTTC
CASSEATGKDYEQYF
>NA|TRBV12-3/TRBV12-4|TRBJ1-5|many
TGTGCCAGCACACCGGACAGCTGGCGCAATCAGCCCCAGCATTTT
CASTPDSWRNQPQHF
>NA|TRBV7-8|TRBJ1-2|few
TGTGCCAGCGGGCTGGGGGCCCTAAGCAGCTATGGCGGCTACACCTTC
CASGLGALSSYGGYTF
>NA|TRBV12-3/TRBV12-4|TRBJ1-5|many
TGTGCCAGCAGTACCGGACAGCCGAATCAGCCCCAGCATTTT
CASSTGQPNQPQHF
>TRBD2|TRBV20-1|TRBJ2-7|NA
TGCAGTGCTAGTGGACTAGCGGGGGGGTTTTACAATGAGCAGTACTTC
CSASGLAGGFYNEQYF
>TRBD1|TRBV12-3/TRBV12-4|TRBJ1-2|few
TGTGCCAGCAGTTTGGGGACAGGGGGTATGTGGTATGGCTACACCTTC
CASSLGTGGMWYGYTF
>NA|TRBV12-3/TRBV12-4|TRBJ2-1|few
TGTGCCAGCAGTCGAATAGCGTTAGATGAGCAGTTCTTC
CASSRIALDEQFF
>NA|TRBV19|TRBJ1-2|NA
TGTGCCAGTAGTACGGACGGAGGCTATGGCTACACCTTC
CASSTDGGYGYTF
>TRBD2|TRBV3-1|TRBJ2-1|many
TGTGCCAGCAGCCATACGGGACTAGCGTTGACAGAGCAGTTCTTC
CASSHTGLALTEQFF
>NA|TRBV7-2|TRBJ2-1|many
TGTGCCAGCAGCTTCCTGGCCCCTAGGGATGAGCAGTTCTTC
CASSFLAPRDEQFF
>NA|TRBV25-1|TRBJ1-6|once
TGTGCCAGCAGTGACAGGGGTGATTCACCCCTCCACTTT
CASSDRGDSPLHF
>TRBD2|TRBV29-1|TRBJ2-1|few
TGCAGCGCGGGAGGTCGGCTCGGGAATGAGCAGTTCTTC
CSAGGRLGNEQFF
>NA|TRBV11-2|TRBJ2-7|NA
TGTGCCAGCAGCATCGACAGGAGCTCCTACGAGCAGTACTTC
CASSIDRSSYEQYF
>NA|TRBV3-1|TRBJ2-7|NA
TGTGCCAGCAGCCAAGAGAGACGATCCGAGCAGTACTTC
CASSQERRSEQYF
>NA|TRBV3-1|TRBJ2-1|many
TGTGCCAGCAGCCAACCCCGCAGAGGGCGGGCGGGTAGCTCCTACAATGAGCAGTTCTTC
CASSQPRRGRAGSSYNEQFF
>NA|TRBV4-2|TRBJ1-3|NA
TGTGTCAGCAGCCAAGATAATTGGGGCCTTAGCTCTGGAAACACCATATATTTT
CVSSQDNWGLSSGNTIYF
>TRBD2|TRBV6-1|TRBJ2-1|many
TGTGCCAGCAGTGAACCAGGGAGGGTCTACAATGAGCAGTTCTTC
CASSEPGRVYNEQFF
>NA|TRBV6-1|TRBJ2-5|many
TGTGCCAGCAGTGAGGGGTGGGGTGATGGGGAGACCCAGTACTTC
CASSEGWGDGETQYF
>NA|TRBV4-1|TRBJ1-1|many
TGCGCCAGCAGCCAAGAAGCAACTGAAGCTTTCTTT
CASSQEATEAFF
>NA|TRBV29-1|TRBJ2-3|few
TGCAGCTCCCAGGGTAGGGGTGGCTCAGATACGCAGTATTTT
CSSQGRGGSDTQYF
>TRBD2|TRBV12-3/TRBV12-4|TRBJ2-2|many
TGTGCCAGCAGTAGGACTAGCCCCATCACCGGGGAGCTGTTTTTT
CASSRTSPITGELFF
>TRBD2|TRBV6-2/TRBV6-3|TRBJ2-3|few
TGTGCCAGCAGTGGAAGACTAGCGGGGGTTTTCACAGATACGCAGTATTTT
CASSGRLAGVFTDTQYF
>TRBD1|TRBV19|TRBJ1-1|NA
TGTGCCAGTAATACTCCCGGACAGGGACGGGGGAACACTGAAGCTTTCTTT
CASNTPGQGRGNTEAFF
>TRBD2|TRBV7-9|TRBJ2-7|few
TGTGCCAGCAGGTCCGGACTAGCGGGAGACGAGCAGTACTTC
CASRSGLAGDEQYF
>NA|TRBV7-9|TRBJ1-2|NA
TGTGCCAGCAGCTACGGCTTTTCCGGCGGGGCTAACTATGGCTACACCTTC
CASSYGFSGGANYGYTF
>TRBD1|TRBV28|TRBJ2-4|many
TGTGCCAGCAGCGAAGGGGGCACGGCCAAAAACATTCAGTACTTC
CASSEGGTAKNIQYF
>TRBD2|TRBV20-1|TRBJ2-5|many
TGCAGTGCGACCCTAGCGGGGGTTGTGGGAGAGACCCAGTACTTC
CSATLAGVVGETQYF
>NA|TRBV9|TRBJ2-7|many
TGTGCCAGCAGCGTAGGTTCCACCTACGAGCAGTACTTC
CASSVGSTYEQYF
>NA|TRBV2|TRBJ2-7|many
TGTGCCAGCAGTGATATAAGGGAGGTCCAGCAGTACTTC
CASSDIREVQQYF
>NA|TRBV11-2|TRBJ2-2|NA
TGTGCCAGCAGCTTCAGTCACACCGGGGAGCTGTTTTTT
CASSFSHTGELFF
>TRBD2|TRBV5-1|TRBJ2-7|many
TGCGCCAGCAGCTTCGGACTAGCGGGAGGGCCGTCCTACGAGCAGTACTTC
CASSFGLAGGPSYEQYF
>NA|TRBV3-1|TRBJ1-1|many
TGTGCCAGCAGCCAAGGAGGTACTCCAGCTTTCTTT
CASSQGGTPAFF
>TRBD1|TRBV28|TRBJ2-5|many
TGTGCCAGCAGTTCGACAGGGAAAGAGACCCAGTACTTC
CASSSTGKETQYF
>NA|TRBV5-1|TRBJ2-7|few
TGCGCCAGCAGGTCAGGTAACCACGAGCAGTACTTC
CASRSGNHEQYF
>TRBD2|TRBV5-4|TRBJ2-5|few
TGTGCCAGCAGATCGGGACTAGCGGGATTAGAGACCCAGTACTTC
CASRSGLAGLETQYF
>NA|TRBV2|TRBJ1-1|NA
TGTGCCAGCAGACAAGGAGCTAGTACTGAAGCTTTCTTT
CASRQGASTEAFF
>NA|TRBV6-2/TRBV6-3|TRBJ1-2|NA
TGTGCCAGCAGTTTAGGGGCGCTGTATGGCTACACCTTC
CASSLGALYGYTF
>TRBD2|TRBV7-2|TRBJ2-3|NA
TGTGCCAGCAGCTTAGGACTAGCGGGGGGTGCGGGGATGGGCACAGATACGCAGTATTTT
CASSLGLAGGAGMGTDTQYF
>TRBD2|TRBV2|TRBJ2-1|many
TGTGCCAGAGGAATAGCGGGAGACACGAATGAGCAGTTCTTC
CARGIAGDTNEQFF
>NA|TRBV27|TRBJ1-5|NA
TGTGCCACAAGGCGGGGCAACTCGGTAGGTCAGCCCCAGCATTTT
CATRRGNSVGQPQHF
>NA|TRBV28|TRBJ2-3|NA
TGTGCCAGCATCGAGCGCAGGCGTCCGGCCCCAGATACGCAGTATTTT
CASIERRRPAPDTQYF
>NA|TRBV6-5|TRBJ1-2|many
TGTGCCAGCAGGGTTGACAGTAACTATGGCTACACCTTC
CASRVDSNYGYTF
>NA|TRBV9|TRBJ2-7|few
TGTGCCAGCAGCGTCCAGCAGAGGAGGGCCTACGAGCAGTACTTC
CASSVQQRRAYEQYF
>NA|TRBV7-6|TRBJ1-5|many
TGTGCCAGCAGCCGACAGCCGGGTCAGCCCCAGCATTTT
CASSRQPGQPQHF